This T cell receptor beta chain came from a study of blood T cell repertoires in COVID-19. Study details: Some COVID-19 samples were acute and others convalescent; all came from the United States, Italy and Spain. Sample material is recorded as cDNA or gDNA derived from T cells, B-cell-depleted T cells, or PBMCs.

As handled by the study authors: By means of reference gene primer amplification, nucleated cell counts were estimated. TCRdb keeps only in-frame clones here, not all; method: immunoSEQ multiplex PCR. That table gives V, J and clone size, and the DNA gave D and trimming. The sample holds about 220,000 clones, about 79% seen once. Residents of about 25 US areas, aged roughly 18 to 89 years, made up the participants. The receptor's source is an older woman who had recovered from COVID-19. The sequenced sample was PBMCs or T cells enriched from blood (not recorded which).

CDR3 DNA sequence: TGTGCCAGCAGCTTAGGCGGTAGCGGGAGTAGCTCCTACAATGAGCAGTTCTTC. This gives the protein CASSLGGSGSSSYNEQFF. The V gene is TRBV7-6, the J gene TRBJ2-1, with 9 positions matching TRBD2. Germline CDR1 and CDR2: SGHVS and FNYEAQ. The J segment lost 0 bases and the V segment lost 1 base, leaving 7 bases of the junction unmatched. This CDR3 is 18 amino acids long.